The 13 T cell receptor beta chains in this list originate from one sample, sequenced in a study of chemoradiotherapy in HPV16-positive cancers. Generated by immunoSEQ multiplex PCR, the TCRdb table keeps only in-frame clones and is missing some. The sample lists fewer than 15,000 clones, roughly 93% occurring once. This specimen was blood, taken from a patient who underwent chemoradiotherapy. These receptors were taken from a human donor with HPV-associated anogenital cancer.

This chain joins TRBV7-2 and TRBJ2-6; TRBD1 agrees at 7 bases. The ends lost 3 bases at V and 1 base at J; junction bases unmatched: 3. The CDR3 consists of 16 residues. Germline V gene sequence: CDR1 SGHTA, CDR2 FQGNSA. The CDR3 nucleotides read TGTGCCAGCAGCTTTCGACAGGGTTCTGGGGCCAACGTCCTGACTTTC. Translating gives CASSFRQGSGANVLTF.

The rearrangement links TRBV29-1 to TRBJ1-3, with TRBD1 matching 7 bases. The CDR3 loop spans 13 amino acids. V lost 3 bases and J lost 4; bases outside the gene matches: 3. The V gene's germline CDR1 is SQVTM and CDR2 ANQGSEA. The CDR3 loop is CSVDTTGGNTIYF. The CDR3 coding sequence is TGCAGCGTTGATACGACAGGGGGAAACACCATATATTTT.

The chain employs TRBV6-5 and TRBJ2-1; D may be TRBD2 (6 bases). Deletions cut 0 bases from V and 5 bases from J, with 14 bases between. Germline assignment: CDR1 MNHEY and CDR2 SVGAGI. This CDR3 spans 16 amino acids. The CDR3: CASSYSGGIRNNEQFF. CDR3 sequence (DNA): TGTGCCAGCAGTTACTCAGGAGGGATTCGAAACAATGAGCAGTTCTTC.

J is TRBJ2-5 and V is TRBV5-1, with TRBD1 identical over 9 bases. Per the germline V gene, CDR1 is SGHRS and CDR2 is YFSETQ. With 4 bases clipped from V and 5 bases from J, the junction kept 6 bases outside the gene matches. CDR3 length: 14 residues. The DNA for the CDR3 is TGCGCCAGCAGCACGGGACAGGGTCGGGAGACCCAGTACTTC. Protein product: CASSTGQGRETQYF. The full variable domain, completed using reference TRBV5-1 and TRBJ2-5, is KAGVTQTPRYLIKTRGQQVTLSCSPISGHRSVSWYQQTPGQGLQFLFEYFSETQRNKGNFPGRFSGRQFSNSRSEMNVSTLELGDSALYLCASSTGQGRETQYFGPGTRLLVL.

In nucleotides, the CDR3 is TGTGCCTGGAGCCCCGAAAGGGCAGTCGACGAGCAGTACTTC. Residues: CAWSPERAVDEQYF. The rearrangement links TRBV30 to TRBJ2-7; D gene uncertain. CDR3 length: 14 amino acids. CDR1 and CDR2 from the germline V gene are GTSNPN and SVGIG (reference sequence). V dropped 3 bases and J dropped 5 bases, with 17 bases sitting between them.

The chain links TRBV4-1 to TRBJ2-3; 11 bases are a match to TRBD2. The CDR3 runs 15 residues. Germline trimming cut 0 bases from V and 8 bases from J; bases unmatched to any gene: 4. Germline values: CDR1 MGHRA, CDR2 YSYEKL. This chain's CDR3 is CASSQDSTSGGTQYF. CDR3 in DNA: TGCGCCAGCAGCCAAGATTCCACTAGCGGGGGTACGCAGTATTTT.

This clone was counted once. The chain recombines TRBV11-1 with TRBJ2-7, with 9 bases lining up with TRBD2. The germline V gene has CDR1 SGHAT and CDR2 FQDESV (reference sequence). Trimming cost V 5 bases and J 2 bases; bases outside gene matches: 7. The CDR3 runs 15 residues. CDR3 loop: CASSRSGGVAYEQYF. CDR3 nucleotides: TGTGCCAGCAGCCGTAGCGGGGGAGTAGCCTACGAGCAGTACTTC.

This chain links TRBV5-1 with TRBJ2-6; D call uncertain. CDR1 is SGHRS and CDR2 is YFSETQ in the germline V gene. The CDR3 has 16 residues. Trimming stripped 1 base from V and 1 base from J, with 9 bases between. Written as DNA, the CDR3 is TGCGCCAGCAGCTTGATGGCTGATTCTGGGGCCAACGTCCTGACTTTC. Translated, it gives CASSLMADSGANVLTF.

This chain connects TRBV19 to TRBJ2-3; 7 nucleotides match TRBD1. CDR3 length: 11 residues. Trimming took 8 bases from V and 6 from J; bases not matched to a gene: 2. Germline V gives CDR1 LNHDA, CDR2 SQIVND (reference sequence). Here the CDR3 DNA reads TGTGCCAGTCGACAGGGCGATACGCAGTATTTT. Translating gives CASRQGDTQYF.

CDR3: CASSVEIAGANNEQFF. In nucleotides, the CDR3 is TGTGCCAGCAGCGTAGAGATAGCGGGGGCTAACAATGAGCAGTTCTTC. V gene TRBV9 combines with J gene TRBJ2-1, with TRBD2 matching over 9 bases. Trimming cost V 0 bases and J 5 bases; bases outside gene matches: 6. Germline CDR1 reads SGDLS; CDR2 reads YYNGEE. The CDR3 sequence is 16 residues long. The variable domain in full, completed from reference TRBV9 and TRBJ2-1, reads DSGVTQTPKHLITATGQRVTLRCSPRSGDLSVYWYQQSLDQGLQFLIQYYNGEERAKGNILERFSAQQFPDLHSELNLSSLELGDSALYFCASSVEIAGANNEQFFGPGTRLTVL.

The genes are TRBV25-1 and TRBJ2-1, with unresolved D. CDR1 is MGHDK, CDR2 SYGVNS, per germline. V gave up 5 bases and J gave up 3 bases, with 17 bases separating them. This CDR3 comprises 16 residues. CDR3 amino acids: CASSNLMASVYNEQFF. The CDR3, as DNA: TGTGCCAGCAGTAACCTTATGGCATCGGTCTACAATGAGCAGTTCTTC.

The chain combines TRBV5-6 with TRBJ2-5; D gene ambiguous. The J call could be wrong; TRBJ2-7 is a better fit for the DNA end. The CDR3 is 12 residues long. CDR1 and CDR2 from the germline V gene are SGHDT and YYEEEE. The CDR3 sequence: CASSRVSYEQYF. The CDR3 DNA reads as TGTGCCAGCAGCCGGGTTTCCTACGAGCAGTACTTC.

The J gene is TRBJ1-5, the V gene TRBV2; D not certain. CDR3 length: 14 amino acids. The V gene's germline CDR1 is SNHLY and CDR2 FYNNEI. Trimming cost V 8 bases and J 2 bases, with 13 bases left between them. As DNA, the CDR3 is TGTGCCAGCGCTGCGGGGAATCGCAATCAGCCCCAGCATTTT. Its translation is CASAAGNRNQPQHF. Drawing the rest from reference TRBV2 and TRBJ1-5, the complete variable domain is EPEVTQTPSHQVTQMGQEVILRCVPISNHLYFYWYRQILGQKVEFLVSFYNNEISEKSEIFDDQFSVERPDGSNFTLKIRSTKLEDSAMYFCASAAGNRNQPQHFGDGTRLSIL.